Listed here are 30 T cell receptor beta chains from one sample, sequenced in a study of blood T cell repertoires in COVID-19. TCRdb keeps only in-frame clones here, not all; method: immunoSEQ multiplex PCR. The table lists fewer than 65,000 clones, under 95% of them singletons. Input material: peripheral blood. These receptors originate from a man aged 50 or older with acute or convalescent COVID-19.

The chain has TRBV10-2 and TRBJ2-7; TRBD1 matches 7 bases. The CDR3 spans 14 residues. The ends lost 3 bases at V and 1 base at J; junction bases unmatched: 3. The V gene's germline CDR1 is WSHSY and CDR2 SAAADI. The CDR3 loop is CASSDRDRSYEQYF. CDR3 sequence (DNA): TGCGCCAGCAGTGATAGGGACAGATCCTACGAGCAGTACTTC.

CDR3 sequence: CASSPTSGASSEQFF. In DNA, the CDR3 is TGTGCCAGCAGCCCGACTAGCGGGGCGTCCTCTGAGCAGTTCTTC. The chain recombines TRBV5-4 with TRBJ2-1; 11 bases are shared with TRBD2. This CDR3 spans 15 amino acids. The J segment lost 9 bases and the V segment lost 4 bases, leaving 9 bases of the junction unmatched. The germline CDR1 and CDR2 sequences are SGHNT and YYREEE (reference sequence).

This clone was seen just once. J is TRBJ2-3 and V is TRBV28, with TRBD2 matching 10 bases. V was pared by 6 bases and J by 1 base, with 1 base of the junction left unmatched. Per the germline V gene, CDR1 is MDHEN and CDR2 is SYDVKM. CDR3 length: 14 amino acids. Here the CDR3 DNA reads TGTGCCAGCAGCACTAGCGGGGGCACAGATACGCAGTATTTT. This sequence encodes CASSTSGGTDTQYF.

The chain has TRBV19 and TRBJ2-2; D may be TRBD2 (5 bases). The V end lost 4 bases, the J end lost 4 bases, and 10 bases lay between the germline ends. The CDR3 has 14 amino acids. Germline CDR1 and CDR2: LNHDA and SQIVND (reference sequence). CDR3 DNA sequence: TGTGCCAGTAGTACGGACCGGGGCACCGGGGAGCTGTTTTTT. Amino acids: CASSTDRGTGELFF. The whole variable domain, filled in from reference TRBV19 and TRBJ2-2, reads DGGITQSPKYLFRKEGQNVTLSCEQNLNHDAMYWYRQDPGQGLRLIYYSQIVNDFQKGDIAEGYSVSREKKESFPLTVTSAQKNPTAFYLCASSTDRGTGELFFGEGSRLTVL.

The rearrangement joins TRBV21-1 to TRBJ1-6; the table assigns TRBD1, which was not confirmed against the DNA. TRBV21-1 is annotated as a pseudogene. The CDR3 runs to 17 residues. The chain's CDR3 is CASSLKGDRGAGSPLHF. CDR3 bases: TGTGCCAGCAGCCTAAAAGGTGACAGGGGGGCGGGTTCACCCCTCCACTTT.

The V gene is TRBV6-6, the J gene TRBJ2-1; D unresolved. The CDR3 sequence is 15 residues long. V was trimmed by 6 bases and J by 0 bases, leaving 12 bases between them. From germline, CDR1 is MNHNY and CDR2 SVGAGI (reference sequence). CDR3 coding DNA: TGTGCCAGCAGAACACAGCCGAGCTCCTACAATGAGCAGTTCTTC. Translated: CASRTQPSSYNEQFF.

V gene TRBV30 combines with J gene TRBJ1-1, with TRBD1 as a possible D gene (5 bases). Trimming stripped 3 bases from V and 5 bases from J, with 16 bases between. Germline V lookup: CDR1 GTSNPN, CDR2 SVGIG (reference sequence). The CDR3 is made up of 14 amino acids. CDR3: CAWSVGDFGTEAFF. CDR3 in DNA: TGTGCCTGGAGCGTGGGGGACTTCGGGACTGAAGCTTTCTTT.

Of note for this clone: The sample has other DNA sequences that encode this CDR3 too. The V gene is TRBV19, the J gene TRBJ2-1; D might be TRBD2 (6 bases). The V end lost 1 base, the J end lost 4 bases, and 11 bases lay between the germline ends. The CDR3 runs 15 residues. The V gene's germline CDR1 is LNHDA and CDR2 SQIVND (reference sequence). CDR3 nucleotides: TGTGCCAGTAGTATAGGGGGGGTGAGGTACAATGAGCAGTTCTTC. Translating it yields CASSIGGVRYNEQFF.

The chain combines TRBV27 with TRBJ1-2; D remains ambiguous. This CDR3 has 13 residues. V lost 0 bases to trimming and J lost 1 base, with 3 bases between them. Germline CDR1 is MNHEY and CDR2 is SMNVEV (reference sequence). The CDR3 sequence: CASSLSINYGYTF. In DNA form, the CDR3 reads TGTGCCAGCAGTTTATCCATTAACTATGGCTACACCTTC.

The rearrangement joins TRBV18 to TRBJ1-2; maybe TRBD1 (6 bases). The CDR3 has 13 residues. Germline V gene data show CDR1 as KGHSH and CDR2 as LQKENI. With 5 bases removed from V and 4 bases from J, the gap between germline ends came to 11 bases. CDR3 nucleotide sequence: TGTGCCAGCTCATCCGGACAGCCCTATGGCTACACCTTC. Its translation: CASSSGQPYGYTF.

The chain employs TRBV21-1 and TRBJ1-2; TRBD1, the D gene given by the table, was not confirmed from the DNA. TRBV21-1 is a pseudogene locus. The CDR3 loop spans 20 amino acids. CDR3 residues: CASSKGSSRGSARVLYGYTF. In DNA form, the CDR3 reads TGTGCCAGCAGCAAAGGTTCTTCGAGGGGGTCAGCAAGAGTCCTCTATGGCTACACCTTC.

This chain joins TRBV19 and TRBJ1-1, with 9 bases lining up with TRBD1. The V segment lost 11 bases and the J segment 5 bases; nucleotides outside the gene matches: 18. CDR3 length: 16 amino acids. Looked up from germline, CDR1 is LNHDA and CDR2 is SQIVND (reference sequence). The CDR3 nucleotides read TGTGCCTTCTCTCAGAGGACAGGGGTAAGGGGAACTGAAGCTTTCTTT. Encoded protein: CAFSQRTGVRGTEAFF. The full variable domain, rest sourced from reference TRBV19 and TRBJ1-1, is DGGITQSPKYLFRKEGQNVTLSCEQNLNHDAMYWYRQDPGQGLRLIYYSQIVNDFQKGDIAEGYSVSREKKESFPLTVTSAQKNPTAFYLCAFSQRTGVRGTEAFFGQGTRLTVV.

The chain has TRBV29-1 and TRBJ1-5, with 10 bases fitting TRBD1. Germline CDR1 is SQVTM and CDR2 is ANQGSEA. This CDR3 region has 14 residues. V lost 6 bases and J lost 2; bases outside the gene matches: 4. The CDR3 reads CSVRGQGGNQPQHF. The DNA for the CDR3 is TGCAGCGTCCGCGGACAGGGGGGCAATCAGCCCCAGCATTTT.

This clone was observed once. This chain links TRBV2 with TRBJ2-3, with 8 bases matching TRBD1. The CDR3 runs 16 residues. Per the germline V gene, CDR1 is SNHLY and CDR2 is FYNNEI. Trimming at V came to 5 bases and at J to 0 bases, leaving 7 bases not matched to a gene. The CDR3 DNA is TGTGCCAGCAGTCTCGCAGGGGGCACCAGCACAGATACGCAGTATTTT. Its protein is CASSLAGGTSTDTQYF. Filled out from reference TRBV2 and TRBJ2-3, the complete variable domain reads EPEVTQTPSHQVTQMGQEVILRCVPISNHLYFYWYRQILGQKVEFLVSFYNNEISEKSEIFDDQFSVERPDGSNFTLKIRSTKLEDSAMYFCASSLAGGTSTDTQYFGPGTRLTVL.

This clone was seen more than once but under ten times. CDR3 in amino acids: CASSRTVTGYTF. For the CDR3, the DNA is TGTGCCAGCAGCCGGACAGTTACTGGCTACACCTTC. V gene TRBV12-3 or TRBV12-4 combines with J gene TRBJ1-2, with a tentative D call TRBD1 (6 bases). This CDR3 is built from 12 residues. Trimming left V 6 bases short and J 7 bases short, with 12 bases between.

This chain connects TRBV6-5 to TRBJ2-7; D possibly corresponds to TRBD2 (6 bases). V lost 0 bases to trimming and J lost 5 bases, with 11 bases between them. CDR1 and CDR2 (germline): MNHEY, SVGAGI. This CDR3 region has 14 residues. The CDR3 here is CASSYSGGPNEQYF. CDR3 sequence (DNA): TGTGCCAGCAGTTACTCGGGGGGACCAAACGAGCAGTACTTC.

V and J are TRBV10-1 and TRBJ1-1; no clear D. Trimming cost V 0 bases and J 5 bases, with 7 bases left between them. CDR3 length: 13 residues. Germline CDR1 and CDR2: WNHNN and SYGVQD (reference sequence). Here the CDR3 DNA reads TGCGCCAGCAGTGAGTCAAGCGGGACTGAAGCTTTCTTT. Residues: CASSESSGTEAFF.

The rearrangement joins TRBV5-1 to TRBJ1-1, with D possibly TRBD1 on 5 matching bases. Trimming removed 4 bases from V and 2 bases from J, with 9 bases in between. The CDR3 contains 13 residues. Per germline, CDR1 SGHRS and CDR2 YFSETQ. CDR3 loop: CASSQTENTEAFF. For the CDR3, the DNA is TGCGCCAGCAGCCAGACAGAAAACACTGAAGCTTTCTTT.

The chain joins TRBV19 to TRBJ1-2, with a possible D match to TRBD1 (6 bases). Trimming took 7 bases from V and 5 from J, leaving 20 bases between them. The CDR3 consists of 15 residues. In germline, CDR1 is LNHDA, CDR2 SQIVND (reference sequence). CDR3 region: CASTERQERIYGYTF. CDR3 in DNA: TGTGCCAGTACCGAAAGACAGGAGAGGATATATGGCTACACCTTC.

The rearrangement links TRBV9 to TRBJ1-2, with 8 nucleotides matching TRBD1. Trimming took 0 bases from V and 10 from J; bases not matched to a gene: 5. CDR1 and CDR2 from the germline V gene are SGDLS and YYNGEE. The CDR3 covers 13 residues. The CDR3 region has the DNA TGTGCCAGCAGCGTAGTTTTGGGACAGGCCTACACCTTC. The encoded protein is CASSVVLGQAYTF. Full variable domain (outside the CDR3, taken from reference TRBV9 and TRBJ1-2): DSGVTQTPKHLITATGQRVTLRCSPRSGDLSVYWYQQSLDQGLQFLIQYYNGEERAKGNILERFSAQQFPDLHSELNLSSLELGDSALYFCASSVVLGQAYTFGSGTRLTVV.

This clone was picked up one time. This chain connects TRBV19 to TRBJ2-7, with a possible D match to TRBD1 (6 bases). The CDR3 loop spans 13 amino acids. Germline lookup yields CDR1 LNHDA and CDR2 SQIVND (reference sequence). V was clipped by 0 bases and J by 5 bases, with 8 bases between them. In DNA form, the CDR3 reads TGTGCCAGTAGTATAGACAGGGGTGACGAGCAGTACTTC. This codes for CASSIDRGDEQYF.

The chain employs TRBV5-8 and TRBJ2-5, with TRBD1 identical over 9 bases. This CDR3 region has 19 residues. Losses at the gene ends were 3 bases for V and 6 bases for J; bases not matched to a gene: 21. CDR1 is SGHTS and CDR2 is YDEGEE in the germline V gene. This CDR3 is CASSSELPSRTGVIKTQYF. In DNA, the CDR3 is TGTGCCAGCAGCTCAGAACTCCCTTCCCGGACAGGGGTGATAAAGACCCAGTACTTC.

The rearrangement joins TRBV27 to TRBJ1-5, with D tentatively TRBD1 (6 bases). Germline V gene data show CDR1 as MNHEY and CDR2 as SMNVEV (reference sequence). The CDR3 totals 15 residues. Trimming stripped 6 bases from V and 9 bases from J, with 21 bases between. The CDR3 DNA reads TGTGCCAGCAGCTCGAAGACAGGAGGCCACTGGCCCCAGCATTTT. The encoded protein is CASSSKTGGHWPQHF.

The V and J genes are TRBV18 and TRBJ1-2; 7 bases match TRBD1. The CDR3 has 13 residues. Germline assignment: CDR1 KGHSH and CDR2 LQKENI. V dropped 6 bases and J dropped 2; count of bases not matched to a gene: 3. Here the CDR3 DNA reads TGTGCCAGCTCGGGACAGAAAAACTATGGCTACACCTTC. Translating it yields CASSGQKNYGYTF.

The rearrangement links TRBV30 to TRBJ1-2; 7 nucleotides line up with TRBD1. Germline CDR1 and CDR2: GTSNPN and SVGIG (reference sequence). V was pared by 2 bases and J by 2 bases, with 2 bases of the junction left unmatched. The CDR3 totals 13 residues. The chain's CDR3 is CAWSWDRNYGYTF. The DNA of the CDR3 is TGTGCCTGGAGTTGGGACAGAAACTATGGCTACACCTTC.

This chain joins TRBV28 and TRBJ2-7; 9 positions agree with TRBD1. From germline, CDR1 is MDHEN and CDR2 SYDVKM. This CDR3 region has 14 residues. V lost 7 bases, J lost 4 bases, and 8 bases stayed unmatched. This CDR3 is CASISGDRGYEQYF. The CDR3, as DNA: TGTGCCAGCATAAGCGGAGACAGGGGGTACGAGCAGTACTTC.

To note about this clone: Its ends do not fully match the called genes, so a read error is possible. The chain carries TRBV27 and TRBJ2-1; 9 nucleotides match TRBD1. The germline gives CDR1 MNHEY, CDR2 SMNVEV (reference sequence). CDR3 length: 13 amino acids. The CDR3 sequence: CARPGTGLNEQFF. The CDR3, as DNA: TGCGCCCGTCCCGGGACAGGGCTCAATGAGCAGTTCTTC.

In its sample, this clone was seen once. The V gene is TRBV6-6, the J gene TRBJ1-1, with 8 bases fitting TRBD1. The CDR3 spans 15 residues. Trimming took 5 bases from V and 3 from J; bases not matched to a gene: 8. Germline V lookup: CDR1 MNHNY, CDR2 SVGAGI (reference sequence). The CDR3 nucleotides are TGTGCCAGCAGTACAGGGGGTGCGGGCGACACTGAAGCTTTCTTT. Residues: CASSTGGAGDTEAFF.

The V gene is TRBV7-8, the J gene TRBJ1-1, with D possibly being TRBD1 (6 bases). V lost 4 bases to trimming and J lost 5 bases, with 17 bases between them. The CDR3 length is 15 residues. Germline CDR1 is SGHVS and CDR2 is FQNEAQ. The CDR3: CASSSGGGDSTEAFF. The CDR3 DNA reads TGTGCCAGCAGCTCGGGGGGGGGCGATTCAACTGAAGCTTTCTTT.

The chain links TRBV6-1 to TRBJ1-5, with 8 bases fitting TRBD1. J was trimmed by 0 bases and V by 3 bases; bases with no gene match: 10. The V gene's germline CDR1 is MNHNS and CDR2 SASEGT. The CDR3 contains 18 residues. CDR3 bases: TGTGCCAGCAGTGACCCAGGGGGCGGCCTTTATAGCAATCAGCCCCAGCATTTT. It codes for CASSDPGGGLYSNQPQHF.